Following are 21 T cell receptor beta chains from one sample sequenced in a study of T-cell memory formation after mild COVID-19. One entry per CDR3 protein, called by TCRdb with MiXCR from the 5' RACE reads. The table has roughly 310,000 distinct CDR3 sequences, about 15% seen once; the top ten hold about a fifth. What was sequenced was PBMCs or a T cell subset sorted from them (not recorded which). The receptors derive from a man between 18 and 35 years old who had mild COVID-19 (a few samples of this study predate the infection). Cell type and time point are not known.

J is TRBJ2-3 and V is TRBV7-6, with D unclear. Germline V gene data show CDR1 as SGHVS and CDR2 as FNYEAQ. CDR3 size: 14 residues. V lost 5 bases and J lost 3, with 12 bases in between. The CDR3, as DNA: TGTGCCAGCAGCCCCACCCCCACGACAGATACGCAGTATTTT. Translated: CASSPTPTTDTQYF.

The rearrangement joins TRBV6-1 to TRBJ1-2; D is perhaps TRBD1 (5 bases). The V gene lost 8 bases and the J gene lost 4 bases, with 5 bases spanning the gap. The germline gives CDR1 MNHNS, CDR2 SASEGT. The CDR3 has 10 residues. CDR3 residues: CASDSYGYTF. CDR3 in DNA: TGTGCCAGCGACAGCTATGGCTACACCTTC.

V is TRBV9 and J is TRBJ1-1; 8 nucleotides agree with TRBD1. Germline V gene data show CDR1 as SGDLS and CDR2 as YYNGEE. The CDR3 runs to 19 residues. The V and J ends lost 1 base and 6 bases, in that order; junction bases with no gene match: 20. CDR3 sequence: CASSVSARAGTGTLAEAFF. CDR3 nucleotide sequence: TGTGCCAGCAGCGTAAGTGCCCGCGCCGGGACAGGTACACTCGCTGAAGCTTTCTTT.

This clonotype was recorded a few times. The rearrangement joins TRBV29-1 to TRBJ1-5; no clear D. Germline V CDR1 and CDR2: SQVTM, ANQGSEA. CDR3 length: 11 amino acids. Trimming took 6 bases from V and 8 from J, leaving 11 bases between them. The CDR3 loop is CSVGPWEPQHF. The CDR3 nucleotides read TGCAGCGTGGGTCCGTGGGAGCCCCAGCATTTT.

The rearrangement links TRBV7-9 to TRBJ1-5; maybe TRBD1 (5 bases). CDR1 and CDR2 from the germline V gene are SEHNR and FQNEAQ (reference sequence). CDR3 size: 17 residues. Trimming cost V 1 base and J 0 bases, with 13 bases left between them. The DNA for the CDR3 is TGTGCCAGCAGCTTAGTTGAGGGACCGTATAGCAATCAGCCCCAGCATTTT. Its translation: CASSLVEGPYSNQPQHF.

V is TRBV9 and J is TRBJ1-1; 9 bases agree with TRBD1. The J segment lost 4 bases and the V segment lost 3 bases, leaving 7 bases of the junction unmatched. The CDR3 contains 15 residues. Germline V gene data show CDR1 as SGDLS and CDR2 as YYNGEE. CDR3 protein: CASSADRGRGTEAFF. The CDR3 DNA reads TGTGCCAGCAGCGCGGACAGGGGAAGGGGCACTGAAGCTTTCTTT.

Many counts were recorded for this clonotype. CDR3 DNA sequence: TGCGCCAGCAGCGCCATTGAAACAGGACAGCAAGGCTACACCTTC. Residues: CASSAIETGQQGYTF. The chain recombines TRBV5-1 with TRBJ1-2; possible D gene TRBD1, 6 bases. V lost 4 bases, J lost 8 bases, and 21 bases lay in between. Germline CDR1 is SGHRS and CDR2 is YFSETQ. CDR3 length equals 15 residues.

This clonotype was counted ten times or more. J is TRBJ2-7 and V is TRBV5-1, with D maybe TRBD2 (6 bases). Germline V gene sequence: CDR1 SGHRS, CDR2 YFSETQ. V was shortened by 4 bases and J by 3 bases, with 11 bases between the two germline ends. This CDR3 has 13 residues. The CDR3 region is CASSPGLDYEQYV. The CDR3 DNA reads as TGCGCCAGCAGCCCGGGACTCGACTACGAGCAGTACGTC.

This sequence joins TRBV15 and TRBJ2-3, with TRBD1 matching 7 bases. From germline, CDR1 is LNHNV and CDR2 YYDKDF (reference sequence). The CDR3 has 11 residues. V lost 4 bases, J lost 11 bases, and 3 bases stayed unmatched. CDR3 region: CATSNRDRQYF. CDR3 coding DNA: TGTGCCACCAGCAACCGGGACAGGCAGTATTTT.

This clonotype was detected only once. This rearrangement joins TRBV14 to TRBJ1-2, with D possibly TRBD1 on 6 matching bases. V was cut by 0 bases and J by 11 bases, with 19 bases left in between. This CDR3 spans 15 amino acids. Germline CDR1 is SGHDN and CDR2 is FVKESK. The CDR3 DNA follows: TGTGCCAGCAGCCAAGAGTTCATGGCAGTTCAGGGGTACACCTTC. Translation: CASSQEFMAVQGYTF.

This clonotype was observed at least ten times. V gene TRBV7-9 combines with J gene TRBJ2-1, with D maybe TRBD1 (6 bases). Germline CDR1 reads SEHNR; CDR2 reads FQNEAQ (reference sequence). The CDR3 covers 14 residues. Between the trimmed V and J ends, which lost 11 bases and 2 bases, there was a span of 16 bases. CDR3 sequence reads: CAGSRGATYNEQFF. In DNA, the CDR3 is TGTGCCGGAAGCAGGGGAGCTACCTACAATGAGCAGTTCTTC.

The J gene is TRBJ2-7, the V gene TRBV9; D unresolved. Germline CDR1 is SGDLS and CDR2 is YYNGEE. V shed 2 bases and J shed 2 bases, with 11 bases lying between them. The CDR3 spans 14 residues. The CDR3 DNA follows: TGTGCCAGCAGCGTGACGGGCTCTGCCTACGAGCAGTACTTC. As protein: CASSVTGSAYEQYF.

This clonotype has a count of ten or more. The chain recombines TRBV6-5 with TRBJ1-1, with D tentatively TRBD1 (6 bases). In germline, CDR1 is MNHEY, CDR2 SVGAGI. The V gene lost 1 base and the J gene lost 6 bases, with 12 bases spanning the gap. The CDR3 length is 14 residues. CDR3 sequence reads: CASSYWGGSAEAFF. The CDR3 DNA reads as TGTGCCAGCAGTTACTGGGGGGGCAGCGCTGAAGCTTTCTTT.

The V gene is TRBV9, the J gene TRBJ1-5; TRBD1 might be the D (5 bases). Germline CDR1 and CDR2: SGDLS and YYNGEE. Between the trimmed V and J ends, which lost 0 bases and 7 bases, there was a span of 11 bases. The CDR3 is 14 amino acids. The CDR3 loop reads CASSVGDGLQPQHF. The CDR3 nucleotides read TGTGCCAGCAGCGTAGGGGACGGCCTACAGCCCCAGCATTTT.

This clonotype was detected only a few times. V gene TRBV29-1 combines with J gene TRBJ2-1, with 8 bases lining up with TRBD2. The V gene's germline CDR1 is SQVTM and CDR2 ANQGSEA. Unmatched junction bases numbered 9, after V lost 6 bases and J lost 8 bases. CDR3 length: 13 residues. The CDR3 reads CSVRQGLDYEQFF. CDR3 bases: TGCAGCGTCCGCCAGGGACTAGATTATGAGCAGTTCTTC.

There are a few counts of this clonotype. V is TRBV4-3 and J is TRBJ1-2; 9 bases fit TRBD1. Germline V CDR1 and CDR2: LGHNA, YSLEER. This CDR3 is built from 15 residues. Unmatched junction bases numbered 3, after V lost 0 bases and J lost 4 bases. This CDR3 is CASSQEQGAFYGYTF. The CDR3 DNA sequence: TGCGCCAGCAGCCAAGAACAGGGGGCGTTCTATGGCTACACCTTC.

This clonotype turned up a few times. This sequence joins TRBV9 and TRBJ1-1; 9 bases are a match to TRBD1. In germline, CDR1 is SGDLS, CDR2 YYNGEE. This CDR3 comprises 15 residues. Trimming at V came to 3 bases and at J to 1 base, leaving 4 bases not matched to a gene. CDR3 in amino acids: CASSAPGQGNTEAFF. CDR3 DNA: TGTGCCAGCAGCGCCCCGGGACAGGGGAACACTGAAGCTTTCTTT.

The chain joins TRBV7-2 to TRBJ1-6; D is possibly TRBD1 (5 bases). The CDR3 totals 12 residues. Trimming removed 8 bases at V and 9 bases at J, with 11 bases between. Germline values: CDR1 SGHTA, CDR2 FQGNSA. CDR3 bases: TGTGCCAGCTTCAGGGATGGTTCACCCCTCCACTTT. Translated, it gives CASFRDGSPLHF.

The CDR3 nucleotides read TGTGCCAGCAGTGAAAGGGGGACCACCCCCGATACGCAGTATTTT. Encoded protein: CASSERGTTPDTQYF. The rearrangement joins TRBV2 to TRBJ2-3, with TRBD1 as a possible D gene (6 bases). Between the trimmed V and J ends, which lost 2 bases and 6 bases, there was a span of 15 bases. Germline assignment: CDR1 SNHLY and CDR2 FYNNEI. The CDR3 contains 15 residues.

V gene TRBV11-2 combines with J gene TRBJ2-2; 8 nucleotides agree with TRBD2. The CDR3 spans 15 residues. The junction had 2 bases not matched to a gene; V was cut back by 3 bases and J by 2 bases. Germline CDR1 SGHAT, CDR2 FQNNGV. CDR3 in DNA: TGTGCCAGCAGCTTCAGCGGGAGCAACACCGGGGAGCTGTTTTTT. Its protein is CASSFSGSNTGELFF. The variable domain in full, with the rest retrieved from reference TRBV11-2 and TRBJ2-2, is EAGVAQSPRYKIIEKRQSVAFWCNPISGHATLYWYQQILGQGPKLLIQFQNNGVVDDSQLPKDRFSAERLKGVDSTLKIQPAKLEDSAVYLCASSFSGSNTGELFFGEGSRLTVL.

Only a few counts were recorded for this clonotype. V usage is TRBV7-2 and J usage is TRBJ1-3; D call uncertain. Germline V lookup: CDR1 SGHTA, CDR2 FQGNSA. The V end was cut by 4 bases, the J end by 7 bases, with 8 bases between. The length of the CDR3 is 12 residues. The CDR3 nucleotides read TGTGCCAGCAGCTCTTTTAGGAACACCATATATTTT. Translated: CASSSFRNTIYF.